A single sample is the source of the 18 T cell receptor beta chains below, sequenced in a study of T-cell reconstitution after alpha-beta-depleted transplantation in children. Preparation of the TCRbeta library used unique molecular identifiers. MiXCR was run by TCRdb on the PCR reads, yielding one entry per CDR3 protein. The profile covers some 240,000 distinct CDR3 sequences, with 9.7% appearing a single time and approximately 5% taken by the ten largest. The sequences come from PBMCs from the stem cell graft donor, collected from the stem cell graft. All receptors come from a human donor who donated a stem cell graft to a child with SCID.

This clonotype was counted ten times or more. The chain recombines TRBV3-1 with TRBJ1-1, with unresolved D. The CDR3 has 14 residues. CDR1 and CDR2 (germline): LGHDT, YNNKEL (reference sequence). With 8 bases removed from V and 0 bases from J, the gap between germline ends came to 13 bases. The DNA of the CDR3 is TGTGCCAGCTCTTTCTCCACCATGAACACTGAAGCTTTCTTT. The encoded protein is CASSFSTMNTEAFF.

This clonotype was observed many times. The V gene is TRBV2, the J gene TRBJ2-5; D tentatively reads TRBD1 or TRBD2 (6 bases each). The CDR3 spans 17 residues. The V end was cut by 8 bases, the J end by 4 bases, with 26 bases between. The germline CDR1 and CDR2 sequences are SNHLY and FYNNEI. Here the CDR3 DNA reads TGTGCCAGCGGGACTTTAATACAGGGTATTTTGAGAGAGACCCAGTACTTC. Translated: CASGTLIQGILRETQYF.

This clonotype was picked up one time. The chain recombines TRBV28 with TRBJ1-2; D may be TRBD1 (5 bases). Germline V gene data show CDR1 as MDHEN and CDR2 as SYDVKM. This CDR3 contains 18 residues. The ends were cut back, 6 bases at V and 7 bases at J, with 30 bases in the middle. CDR3 region: CASSPLGTLRDLPTGYTF. The CDR3 DNA is TGTGCCAGCAGCCCTTTGGGGACCCTCAGGGACCTTCCAACTGGCTACACCTTC.

This clonotype has just a few counts. The chain employs TRBV7-6 and TRBJ2-1, with D possibly TRBD2 on 6 matching bases. Trimming shortened V by 5 bases and J by 0 bases, and 14 bases separated the two germline ends. CDR3 length: 16 amino acids. In germline, CDR1 is SGHVS, CDR2 FNYEAQ. DNA of the CDR3: TGTGCCAGCAGCCCAGGGACTTTTAGCTCCTACAATGAGCAGTTCTTC. It specifies CASSPGTFSSYNEQFF.

This clonotype was recorded a few times. The rearrangement uses TRBV18 and TRBJ1-1, with a possible D match to TRBD1 (5 bases). The length of the CDR3 is 18 residues. Germline values: CDR1 KGHSH, CDR2 LQKENI. V lost 0 bases, J lost 3 bases, and 20 bases lay in between. CDR3 bases: TGTGCCAGCTCACCACCGTCACAGGTCTCACGGAGGCACACTGAAGCTTTCTTT. As protein: CASSPPSQVSRRHTEAFF.

This clonotype was detected ten times or more. V and J are TRBV28 and TRBJ2-2; 8 bases map to TRBD1. CDR1 is MDHEN and CDR2 is SYDVKM in the germline V gene. Germline trimming cut 5 bases from V and 6 bases from J; bases unmatched to any gene: 5. This CDR3 has 14 residues. Written as DNA, the CDR3 is TGTGCCAGCAGTCAAGCAGGGGGCCCCGGGGAGCTGTTTTTT. It encodes CASSQAGGPGELFF.

This clonotype came up many times. The rearrangement joins TRBV5-6 to TRBJ2-3; a weak D match, TRBD2 (6 bases). The CDR3 is 15 amino acids. V was trimmed by 1 base and J by 5 bases, leaving 14 bases between them. The germline CDR1 and CDR2 sequences are SGHDT and YYEEEE. CDR3 coding DNA: TGTGCCAGCAGCTTGATGGGGACGGGACTAGATACGCAGTATTTT. This translates into CASSLMGTGLDTQYF.

This clonotype showed up many times. The rearrangement uses TRBV24-1 and TRBJ2-3; 10 bases align to TRBD2. The CDR3 length is 16 residues. Germline assignment: CDR1 KGHDR and CDR2 SFDVKD. Germline trimming cut 4 bases from V and 0 bases from J; bases unmatched to any gene: 3. The DNA for the CDR3 is TGTGCCACCAGTGAGAGCGGGGGGGGAAGCACAGATACGCAGTATTTT. Amino acid sequence: CATSESGGGSTDTQYF.

This clonotype was seen ten or more times. This chain uses TRBV18 with TRBJ2-2; 7 nucleotides match TRBD1. Unmatched junction bases numbered 2, after V lost 0 bases and J lost 1 base. This CDR3 is 16 amino acids long. Germline lookup yields CDR1 KGHSH and CDR2 LQKENI. For the CDR3, the DNA is TGTGCCAGCTCACCACCCGACAGGGTGAACACCGGGGAGCTGTTTTTT. Residues: CASSPPDRVNTGELFF.

As concerns this clonotype: One base away lies a much larger clone, so this may be a sequencing read error. This chain links TRBV29-1 with TRBJ1-5, with D possibly matching TRBD1 (6 bases). Germline V gene data show CDR1 as SQVTM and CDR2 as ANQGSEA. This CDR3 comprises 16 residues. The CDR3 spells CSVSRGRNHSNQPPHF. CDR3 in DNA: TGCAGCGTTAGCCGGGGGCGAAACCATAGCAATCAGCCCCCGCATTTT.

This clonotype was found many times. The rearrangement joins TRBV12-3 or TRBV12-4 to TRBJ1-5, with D unclear. CDR3 length: 15 amino acids. Trimming shortened V by 3 bases and J by 0 bases, and 9 bases separated the two germline ends. The CDR3 loop is CASSFSTASNQPQHF. CDR3 bases: TGTGCCAGCAGTTTTAGTACAGCTAGCAATCAGCCCCAGCATTTT.

This clonotype was detected ten times or more. CDR3 sequence reads: CASSLDAGTQYF. CDR3 bases: TGTGCCAGCAGCCTCGACGCCGGGACCCAGTACTTC. This chain links TRBV12-3 or TRBV12-4 with TRBJ2-5; D is ambiguous. CDR3 length equals 12 residues. Trimming took 6 bases from V and 7 from J, leaving 12 bases between them.

The gene calls are TRBV28 and TRBJ2-3, with 7 bases fitting TRBD1. Germline trimming cut 4 bases from V and 4 bases from J; bases unmatched to any gene: 8. Germline lookup yields CDR1 MDHEN and CDR2 SYDVKM. CDR3 size: 15 residues. The CDR3 region has the DNA TGTGCCAGCAGTTATTCCGGGACAGCCGCAGATACGCAGTATTTT. Amino acid sequence: CASSYSGTAADTQYF.

This clonotype occurred many times. J is TRBJ2-1 and V is TRBV30; the match to TRBD2 covers 9 bases. The CDR3 is 16 amino acids. Germline trimming cut 2 bases from V and 5 bases from J; bases unmatched to any gene: 10. The germline V gene encodes CDR1 GTSNPN and CDR2 SVGIG (reference sequence). This CDR3 is CAWSPPIGGGDNEQFF. CDR3 DNA sequence: TGTGCCTGGAGTCCCCCAATTGGCGGGGGGGACAATGAGCAGTTCTTC.

This clonotype was seen many times. The chain employs TRBV10-1 and TRBJ2-3; D is perhaps TRBD1 (5 bases). Germline V gives CDR1 WNHNN, CDR2 SYGVQD (reference sequence). CDR3 size: 15 residues. The V and J ends lost 6 bases and 4 bases respectively, with 17 bases between them. CDR3 nucleotides: TGCGCCAGCAGGCGGACATCGGGTGGCGCAGATACGCAGTATTTT. Encoded protein: CASRRTSGGADTQYF.

The V and J genes are TRBV5-1 and TRBJ1-4; no firm D call. The germline V gene encodes CDR1 SGHRS and CDR2 YFSETQ. This CDR3 is 14 amino acids long. V lost 0 bases and J lost 8, with 11 bases in between. The CDR3 DNA reads TGCGCCAGCAGCTTGGCCCACAAGACCGAAAAACTGTTTTTT. Translation: CASSLAHKTEKLFF.

Many counts were recorded for this clonotype. The chain joins TRBV5-1 to TRBJ2-3, with D possibly matching TRBD2 (5 bases). Trimming took off 0 bases at V and 4 bases at J, with 9 bases between the two ends. Germline CDR1 and CDR2: SGHRS and YFSETQ. CDR3 length: 14 residues. The CDR3 protein is CASSLEGSPDTQYF. The DNA for the CDR3 is TGCGCCAGCAGCTTGGAAGGGAGCCCAGATACGCAGTATTTT.

At least ten counts were recorded for this clonotype. V is TRBV4-1 and J is TRBJ1-2; no firm D call. Per germline, CDR1 MGHRA and CDR2 YSYEKL. This CDR3 comprises 15 residues. Trimming stripped 4 bases from V and 7 bases from J, with 19 bases between. The CDR3 DNA reads TGCGCCAGCAGCCTTCCCGGGGTCCTCGGTCGTGGCTACACCTTC. Translated, it gives CASSLPGVLGRGYTF.